One sample yielded the 10 T cell receptor beta chains listed below, sequenced in a study of cytomegalovirus exposure and HLA in healthy donors. Primers: 60 Vbeta forward and 13 Jbeta reverse. The assay was immunoSEQ multiplex PCR, and TCRdb's table has in-frame clones only and misses some. The table records over 100,000 clones, nearly 75% of them present only once. Sequences were obtained from PBMCs. The receptors shown here come from a man aged 25 to 45 in good health and CMV-seropositive.

This clone was counted ten times or more. The chain carries TRBV29-1 and TRBJ1-2, with D possibly matching TRBD1 (5 bases). Between the trimmed V and J ends, which lost 3 bases and 5 bases, there was a span of 10 bases. Germline CDR1 SQVTM, CDR2 ANQGSEA. CDR3 length equals 12 residues. The CDR3 is CSVDREGYGYTF. The CDR3 region has the DNA TGCAGCGTTGACAGGGAGGGTTATGGCTACACCTTC.

The V and J genes are TRBV7-2 and TRBJ1-4, with a tentative D call TRBD1 (5 bases). The ends were cut back, 0 bases at V and 8 bases at J, with 16 bases in the middle. This CDR3 region has 16 residues. CDR1 is SGHTA and CDR2 is FQGNSA in the germline V gene. Here the CDR3 reads CASSLAIARGSEKLFF. The CDR3 nucleotides are TGTGCCAGCAGCTTAGCGATAGCAAGGGGAAGCGAAAAACTGTTTTTT.

A few counts support this clone. Sequence at one end of the junction differs from germline and may be a read error. The chain is built from TRBV12-5 and TRBJ1-2; D unclear. Germline V CDR1 and CDR2: LGHNT, FRNRAP. The CDR3 extends over 10 amino acids. CDR3 amino acids: CASGPDIVFF. The CDR3 DNA sequence: TGTGCTAGTGGGCCCGACATTGTATTCTTC.

The chain recombines TRBV6-1 with TRBJ2-3; 8 bases map to TRBD1. Trimming at V came to 4 bases and at J to 2 bases, leaving 8 bases not matched to a gene. The germline V gene encodes CDR1 MNHNS and CDR2 SASEGT. The length of the CDR3 is 16 residues. The CDR3 spells CASSGPDRAFTDTQYF. In DNA form, the CDR3 reads TGTGCCAGCAGTGGACCGGACAGGGCGTTCACAGATACGCAGTATTTT.

This clone was detected only once. This rearrangement joins TRBV10-3 to TRBJ2-4; TRBD1 matches 9 bases. This CDR3 is built from 17 residues. J gave up 2 bases and V 0 bases, and 5 bases lay outside the gene matches. Germline assignment: CDR1 ENHRY and CDR2 SYGVKD. CDR3 loop: CAISESWDRVTKNIQYF. As DNA, the CDR3 is TGTGCCATCAGTGAGTCCTGGGACAGGGTAACCAAAAACATTCAGTACTTC.

The V call is TRBV29-1, the J call TRBJ1-3, with TRBD1 matching over 12 bases. This CDR3 is built from 13 residues. The germline CDR1 and CDR2 sequences are SQVTM and ANQGSEA. DNA for the CDR3: TGCAGTGGGACAGGGGGCTCGGGAAACACCATATATTTT. This gives the protein CSGTGGSGNTIYF.

The chain joins TRBV30 to TRBJ2-5; 10 bases match TRBD2. The CDR3 is made up of 15 amino acids. V shed 4 bases, J shed 3 bases, and the junction held 8 bases outside the gene matches. Germline V gene data show CDR1 as GTSNPN and CDR2 as SVGIG (reference sequence). The CDR3 sequence: CAWTSGGADKETQYF. CDR3 bases: TGTGCCTGGACAAGCGGGGGGGCCGACAAAGAGACCCAGTACTTC.

The rearrangement links TRBV19 to TRBJ1-2, with D perhaps matching TRBD1 (6 bases). V was cut by 5 bases and J by 4 bases, with 17 bases left in between. Germline V lookup: CDR1 LNHDA, CDR2 SQIVND (reference sequence). The CDR3 runs 15 residues. This CDR3 reads CASSQTSTGGYGYTF. The CDR3 DNA follows: TGTGCCAGTAGTCAAACTTCGACAGGCGGCTATGGCTACACCTTC.

J is TRBJ1-6 and V is TRBV6-5; no clear D. Trimming left V 2 bases short and J 12 bases short, with 17 bases between. Germline V gene sequence: CDR1 MNHEY, CDR2 SVGAGI. CDR3 length: 15 amino acids. The CDR3 spells CASSYGETVGKPLHF. In nucleotides, the CDR3 is TGTGCCAGCAGTTACGGGGAAACGGTCGGGAAACCCCTCCACTTT.

This clone was seen only a few times. V and J are TRBV7-6 and TRBJ2-7; tentatively, D is TRBD2 (5 bases). Per germline, CDR1 SGHVS and CDR2 FNYEAQ. This CDR3 is built from 13 residues. The V gene lost 0 bases and the J gene lost 5 bases, with 8 bases spanning the gap. The CDR3: CASSLAPGNEQYF. Written as DNA, the CDR3 is TGTGCCAGCAGCTTAGCGCCCGGGAACGAGCAGTACTTC.